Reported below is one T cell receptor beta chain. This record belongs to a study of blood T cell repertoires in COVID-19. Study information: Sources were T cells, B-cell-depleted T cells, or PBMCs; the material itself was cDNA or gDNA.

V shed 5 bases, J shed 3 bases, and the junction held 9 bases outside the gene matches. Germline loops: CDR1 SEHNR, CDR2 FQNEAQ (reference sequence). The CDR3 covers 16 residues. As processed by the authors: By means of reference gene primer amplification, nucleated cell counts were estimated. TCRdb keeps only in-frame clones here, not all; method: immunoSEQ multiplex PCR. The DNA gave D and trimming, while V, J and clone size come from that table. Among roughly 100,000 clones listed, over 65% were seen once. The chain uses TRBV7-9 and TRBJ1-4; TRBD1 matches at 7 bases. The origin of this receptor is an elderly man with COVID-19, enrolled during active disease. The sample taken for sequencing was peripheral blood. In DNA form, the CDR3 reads TGTGCCAGCAGCCCCAGGGGGGTTCGAGCTAATGAAAAACTGTTTTTT. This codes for CASSPRGVRANEKLFF.